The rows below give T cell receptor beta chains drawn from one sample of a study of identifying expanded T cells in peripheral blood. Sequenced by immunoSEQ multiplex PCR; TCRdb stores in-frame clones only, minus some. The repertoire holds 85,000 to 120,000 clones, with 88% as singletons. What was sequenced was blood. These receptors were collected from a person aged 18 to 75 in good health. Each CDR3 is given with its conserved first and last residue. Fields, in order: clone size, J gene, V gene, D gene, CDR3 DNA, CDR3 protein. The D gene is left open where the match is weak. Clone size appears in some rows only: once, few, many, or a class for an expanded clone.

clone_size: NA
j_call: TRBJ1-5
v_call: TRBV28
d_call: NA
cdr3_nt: TGTGCCAGCAGTTACCGGGGCTATAGCAATCAGCCCCAGCATTTT
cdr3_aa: CASSYRGYSNQPQHF

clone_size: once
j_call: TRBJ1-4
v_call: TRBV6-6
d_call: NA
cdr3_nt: TGTGCCAGCACGTCTGCGGGAACTAATGAAAAACTGTTTTTT
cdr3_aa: CASTSAGTNEKLFF

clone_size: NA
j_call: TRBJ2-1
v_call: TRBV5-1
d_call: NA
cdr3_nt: TGCGCCAGCAGCTTGTTGGCTAGCGCCTACAATGAGCAGTTCTTC
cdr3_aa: CASSLLASAYNEQFF

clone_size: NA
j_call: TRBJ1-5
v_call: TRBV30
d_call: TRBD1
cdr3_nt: TGTGCCTGGAGCATGGACAGGGGCAATCAGCCCCAGCATTTT
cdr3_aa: CAWSMDRGNQPQHF

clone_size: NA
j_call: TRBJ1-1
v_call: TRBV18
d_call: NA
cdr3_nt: TGTGCCAGCTCCATCATTGCGATCACTGAAGCTTTCTTT
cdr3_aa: CASSIIAITEAFF

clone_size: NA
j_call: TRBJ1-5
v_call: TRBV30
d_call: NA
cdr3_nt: TGTGCCTGGAGTCCCCTTGGGGTGAGGGATCAGCCCCAGCATTTT
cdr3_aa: CAWSPLGVRDQPQHF

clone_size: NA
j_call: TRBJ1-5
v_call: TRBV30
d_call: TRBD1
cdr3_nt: TGTGCCTGGCGGGGACAGGGATTGCAGCCCCAGCATTTT
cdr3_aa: CAWRGQGLQPQHF

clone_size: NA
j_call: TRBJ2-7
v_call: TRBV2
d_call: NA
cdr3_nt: TGTGCCAGCAGCAAAGACCGGGACGGAACCTACGAGCAGTACTTC
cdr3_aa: CASSKDRDGTYEQYF

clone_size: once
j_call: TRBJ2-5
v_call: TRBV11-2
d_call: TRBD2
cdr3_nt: TGTGCCAGCAGCCGCGGGACTATAGAGACCCAGTACTTC
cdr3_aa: CASSRGTIETQYF

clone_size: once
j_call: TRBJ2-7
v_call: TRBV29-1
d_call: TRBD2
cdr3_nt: TGCAGCGCCCATACTAGCGGGAGGAGGGACGCGCTAACCTACGAGCAGTACTTC
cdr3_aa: CSAHTSGRRDALTYEQYF

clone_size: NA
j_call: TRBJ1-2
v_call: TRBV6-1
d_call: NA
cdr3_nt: TGTGCCAGCAGAGGAAACTCTAACTATGGCTACACCTTC
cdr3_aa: CASRGNSNYGYTF

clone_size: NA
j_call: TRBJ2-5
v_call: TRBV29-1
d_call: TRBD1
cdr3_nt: TGCAGCGCGGACCTCCCCGGACAGGGATGGGTAGAGACCCAGTACTTC
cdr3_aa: CSADLPGQGWVETQYF

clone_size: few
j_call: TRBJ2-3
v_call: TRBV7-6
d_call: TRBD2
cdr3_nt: TGTGCCAGCAGCTTAGTGGCCGGGGGAGGGGTTCTCCCTTACACAGATACGCAGTATTTT
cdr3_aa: CASSLVAGGGVLPYTDTQYF

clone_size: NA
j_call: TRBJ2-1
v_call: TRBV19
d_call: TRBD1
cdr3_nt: TGTGCCAGTAGTAGCAGACAGGGGGTCGACAATGAGCAGTTCTTC
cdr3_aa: CASSSRQGVDNEQFF

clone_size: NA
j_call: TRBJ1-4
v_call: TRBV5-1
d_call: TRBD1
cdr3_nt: TGCGCCAGCAGCTTGGCCAGGACAGGGGGAGAAAAACTGTTTTTT
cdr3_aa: CASSLARTGGEKLFF

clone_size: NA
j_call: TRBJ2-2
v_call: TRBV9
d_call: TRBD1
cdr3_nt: TGTGCCAGCAGCTCACCACAGGGGGCGGACACCGGGGAGCTGTTTTTT
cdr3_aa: CASSSPQGADTGELFF

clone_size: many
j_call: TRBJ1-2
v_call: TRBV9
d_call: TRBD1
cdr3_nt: TGTGCCAGCAGCGTATCGACAGGGGTGGATGGCTACACCTTC
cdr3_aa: CASSVSTGVDGYTF

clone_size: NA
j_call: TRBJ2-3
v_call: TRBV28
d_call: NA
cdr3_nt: TGTGCCAGCGGACCACTGGAGGATAGCACAGATACGCAGTATTTT
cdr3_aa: CASGPLEDSTDTQYF

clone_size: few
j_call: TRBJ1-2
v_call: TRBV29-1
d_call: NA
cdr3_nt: TGCAGCGTTGCGGCAAGCTATGGCTACACCTTC
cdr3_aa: CSVAASYGYTF

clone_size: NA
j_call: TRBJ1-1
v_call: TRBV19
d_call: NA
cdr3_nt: TGTGCCAGTAGTCAAAACGGCGACACTGAAGCTTTCTTT
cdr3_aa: CASSQNGDTEAFF

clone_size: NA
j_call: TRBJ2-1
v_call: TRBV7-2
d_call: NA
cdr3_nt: TGTGCCAGCAGCTTAAGAGTGGGCAATGAGCAGTTCTTC
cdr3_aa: CASSLRVGNEQFF

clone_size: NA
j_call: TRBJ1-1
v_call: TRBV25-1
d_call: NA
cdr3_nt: TGTGCCAGCAGTGTGCTCACAGGAAAGAACACTGAAGCTTTCTTT
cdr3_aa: CASSVLTGKNTEAFF

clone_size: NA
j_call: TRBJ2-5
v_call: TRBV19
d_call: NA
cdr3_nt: TGTGCCAGTAGTATCGGTAGGAGGGGAGAGACCCAGTACTTC
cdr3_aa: CASSIGRRGETQYF

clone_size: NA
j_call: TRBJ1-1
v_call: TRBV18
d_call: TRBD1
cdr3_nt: TGTGCCAGCTCACTCGGACAGGCCGAGAACACTGAAGCTTTCTTT
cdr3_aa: CASSLGQAENTEAFF

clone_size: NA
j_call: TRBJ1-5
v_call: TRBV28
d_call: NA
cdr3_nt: TGTGCCAGCAGTTTACCGGGGGCAGCCAATCAGCCCCAGCATTTT
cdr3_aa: CASSLPGAANQPQHF

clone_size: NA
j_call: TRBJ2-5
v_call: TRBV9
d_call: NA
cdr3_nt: TGTGCCAGCAGCGTAGCTTCCGTTAGCGGAGAGACCCAGTACTTC
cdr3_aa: CASSVASVSGETQYF

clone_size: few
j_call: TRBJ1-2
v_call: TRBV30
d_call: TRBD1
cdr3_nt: TGTGCCTGGAGACAGGGGGCAGGCTATGGCTACACCTTC
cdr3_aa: CAWRQGAGYGYTF

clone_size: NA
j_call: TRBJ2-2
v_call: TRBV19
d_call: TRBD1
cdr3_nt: TGTGCCAGTAGTACTGGGGACAGGGTGGCGGCCGGGGAGCTGTTTTTT
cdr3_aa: CASSTGDRVAAGELFF

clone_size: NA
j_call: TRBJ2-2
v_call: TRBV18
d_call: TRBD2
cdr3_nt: TGTGCCAGCTCACCTCCGACCGGGGGGACCGGGGAGCTGTTTTTT
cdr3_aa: CASSPPTGGTGELFF

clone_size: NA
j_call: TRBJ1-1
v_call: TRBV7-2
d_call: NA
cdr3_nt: TGTGCCAGCAGCCTGAAAAGCACTGAAGCTTTCTTT
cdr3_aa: CASSLKSTEAFF

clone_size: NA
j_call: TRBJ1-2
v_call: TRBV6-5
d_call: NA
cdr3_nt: TGTGCCAGCAGAAATGACCCTGGCTATGGCTACACCTTC
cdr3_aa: CASRNDPGYGYTF

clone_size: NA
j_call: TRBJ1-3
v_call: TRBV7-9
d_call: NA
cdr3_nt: TGTGCCAGCAGCTTAGTATCACAGGGCATTGGAAACACCATATATTTT
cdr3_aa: CASSLVSQGIGNTIYF

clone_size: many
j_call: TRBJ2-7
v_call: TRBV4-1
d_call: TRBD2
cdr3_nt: TGCGCCAGCAGCCAAGCGGGACTAGCGGGTTACGAGCAGTACTTC
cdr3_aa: CASSQAGLAGYEQYF

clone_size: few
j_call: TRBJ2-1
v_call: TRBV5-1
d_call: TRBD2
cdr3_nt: TGCGCCAGCAGGTCGAGCGGGAGGCTCTCTGAGCAGTTCTTC
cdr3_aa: CASRSSGRLSEQFF

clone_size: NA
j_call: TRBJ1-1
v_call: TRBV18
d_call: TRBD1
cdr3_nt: TGTGCCAGCTCACCAGACAGGGCGAGCACTGAAGCTTTCTTT
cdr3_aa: CASSPDRASTEAFF

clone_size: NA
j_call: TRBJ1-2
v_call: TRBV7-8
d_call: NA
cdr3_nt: TGTGCCAGCAGCTTAACCCTGATCGTCGATGGCTACACCTTC
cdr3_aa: CASSLTLIVDGYTF

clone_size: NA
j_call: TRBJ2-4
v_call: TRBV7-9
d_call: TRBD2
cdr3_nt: TGTGCCAGCAGCCCGGGGGGTAGCGGTGACATTCAGTACTTC
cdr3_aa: CASSPGGSGDIQYF

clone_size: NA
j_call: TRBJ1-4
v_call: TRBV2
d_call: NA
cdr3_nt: TGTGCCAGCAGTTTGGGGGAAAAACTGTTTTTT
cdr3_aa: CASSLGEKLFF